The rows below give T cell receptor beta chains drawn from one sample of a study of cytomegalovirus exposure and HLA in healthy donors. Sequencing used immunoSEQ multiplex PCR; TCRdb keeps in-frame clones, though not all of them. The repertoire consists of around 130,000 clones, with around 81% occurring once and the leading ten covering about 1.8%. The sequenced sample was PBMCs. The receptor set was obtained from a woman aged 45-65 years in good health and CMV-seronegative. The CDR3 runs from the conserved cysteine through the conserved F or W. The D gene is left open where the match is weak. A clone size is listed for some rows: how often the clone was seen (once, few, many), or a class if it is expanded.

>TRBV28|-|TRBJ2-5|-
TGTGCCAGCAGTTATCGACGGAGGGGCCAGACCCAGTACTTC
CASSYRRRGQTQYF
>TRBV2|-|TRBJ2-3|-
TGTGCCAGCACCCAGGGAGGTACAGATACGCAGTATTTT
CASTQGGTDTQYF
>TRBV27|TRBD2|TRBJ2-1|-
TGTGCCACCTCGGGACTAGCGGGAGGAAATGAGCAGTTCTTC
CATSGLAGGNEQFF
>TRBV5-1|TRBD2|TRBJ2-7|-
TGCGCCAGCAGCCCGCAAGGGACTAGCGGCGAGCAGTACTTC
CASSPQGTSGEQYF
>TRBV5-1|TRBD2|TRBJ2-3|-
TGCGCCAGCAGCCTCAGCGGGGGGGGGTCGTTATCGTTCACAGATACGCAGTATTTT
CASSLSGGGSLSFTDTQYF
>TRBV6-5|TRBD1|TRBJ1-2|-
TGTGCCAGCAGTTACAGGGGACAGGGTAACTATGGCTACACCTTC
CASSYRGQGNYGYTF
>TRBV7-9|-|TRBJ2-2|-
TGTGCCAGCAGCTTTGTCCGCGGGGACACCGGGGAGCTGTTTTTT
CASSFVRGDTGELFF
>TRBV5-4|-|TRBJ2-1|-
TGTGCCAGCATCCCCCCGGGACACTCCAATGAGCAGTTCTTC
CASIPPGHSNEQFF
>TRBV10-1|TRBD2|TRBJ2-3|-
TGCGCCAGCAGTGAGAAGCGGGAGGAAAGAGATACGCAGTATTTT
CASSEKREERDTQYF
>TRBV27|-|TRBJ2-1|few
TGTGCCAGCAGCCAGAGGGGGATTAGCGGGCGAAATGAGCAGTTCTTC
CASSQRGISGRNEQFF
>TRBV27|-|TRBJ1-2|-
TGTGCCAGCAGTCGTGACAGGTTAAATGGCTACCCCTTC
CASSRDRLNGYPF
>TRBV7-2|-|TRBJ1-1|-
TGTGCCAGCAGAAAAAATGACAGGAACACTGAAGCTTTCTTT
CASRKNDRNTEAFF
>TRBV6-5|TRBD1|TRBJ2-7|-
TGTGCCAGCAGTCAGGGACAGGCCTGGATCGAGCAGTACTTC
CASSQGQAWIEQYF
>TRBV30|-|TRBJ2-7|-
TGTGCCTGGAGTGCCCCATCATTTAGCTCCTACGAGCAGTACTTC
CAWSAPSFSSYEQYF
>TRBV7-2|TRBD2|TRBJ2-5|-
TGTGCCAGCAGCCCTCAGGCGGGGGGGGAGACCCAGTACTTC
CASSPQAGGETQYF
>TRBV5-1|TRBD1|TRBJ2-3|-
TGCGCCAGCAGCTTAAAGGACAGGGCAGATACGCAGTATTTT
CASSLKDRADTQYF
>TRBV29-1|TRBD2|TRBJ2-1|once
TGCAGCGTTGAAGAGGGTTGGACTAGCGGGGGCTACAATGAGCAGTTCTTC
CSVEEGWTSGGYNEQFF
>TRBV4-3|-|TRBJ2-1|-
TGCGCCAGCAGCCAAGGAGGTCGGATTCACAATGAGCAGTTCTTC
CASSQGGRIHNEQFF
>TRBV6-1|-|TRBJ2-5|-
TGTGCCCAGGGTAAAGAGACCCAGTACTTC
CAQGKETQYF
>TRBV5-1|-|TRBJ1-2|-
TGCGCCAGCAGCTTGGTGTCCACAGGAGATGGCTACACCTTC
CASSLVSTGDGYTF
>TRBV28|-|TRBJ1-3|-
TGTGCCATCCGCGGGGGTGTAAACACCATATATTTT
CAIRGGVNTIYF
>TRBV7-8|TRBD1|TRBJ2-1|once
TGTGCCAGCAGGAGGGACAGGTTGGCATCATACAATGAGCAGTTCTTC
CASRRDRLASYNEQFF
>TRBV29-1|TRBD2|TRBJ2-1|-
TGCAGCGTTGAAGAGGGGGCGGGAGGGCCCGGTGAGCAGTTCTTC
CSVEEGAGGPGEQFF
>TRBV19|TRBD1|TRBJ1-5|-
TGTGCCAGTAGTTCCCGGACAGGCCCAAACCAGCCCCAGCATTTT
CASSSRTGPNQPQHF
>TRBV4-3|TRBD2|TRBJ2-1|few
TGCGCCAGCAGCCAAGATCCAACTAGCGGAGCAAGGGAGCAGTTCTTC
CASSQDPTSGAREQFF
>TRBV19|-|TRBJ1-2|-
TGTGCCAGTATATCAGGGGCAGGCTCAAACTATGGCTACACCTTC
CASISGAGSNYGYTF
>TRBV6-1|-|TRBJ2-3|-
TGTGCCAGCAGTGAAGCGGGCAGGGCCACAGGAACGCAGTATTTT
CASSEAGRATGTQYF